This T cell receptor beta chain was found in a study of memory CD8 T cells in hepatitis C reinfection. Only in-frame clones appear in the TCRdb table, and some are missing; sequencing was by immunoSEQ multiplex PCR. Of 40,000 to 45,000 clones listed, 88% are singletons. As to time point: peak reinfection, 3 to 8 weeks after reinfection detection. TCR sequencing was done directly ex vivo on sorted cells, without expansion in vitro. V gave up 5 bases and J gave up 7 bases; unmatched junction bases: 11. The CDR3 contains 16 residues. Germline-derived CDR1 and CDR2 are SGHVS and FQNEAQ. Material: naive CD8+ T cells sorted from blood. The clonotype was recovered from a man between 18 and 29 years old with hepatitis C virus infection. The chain uses TRBV7-8 and TRBJ1-4, with 9 positions matching TRBD1. The CDR3 sequence is CASSRAPGDRAEKLFF. The CDR3 DNA sequence: TGTGCCAGCAGCAGGGCTCCGGGGGACAGGGCTGAAAAACTGTTTTTT. The full variable domain, completed using reference TRBV7-8 and TRBJ1-4, is GAGVSQSPRYKVAKRGQDVALRCDPISGHVSLFWYQQALGQGPEFLTYFQNEAQLDKSGLPSDRFFAERPEGSVSTLKIQRTQQEDSAVYLCASSRAPGDRAEKLFFGSGTQLSVL.